This T cell receptor beta chain was identified during a study of Graves' ophthalmopathy and Graves' hyperthyroidism. The authors amplified TCR beta CDR3 regions from RNA transcripts. HTBI primers were used in a first-round RT-PCR, which preceded a second-round multiplex PCR. TCRdb ran MiXCR on the multiplex PCR reads and lists one entry per CDR3 protein. The sample comprises 300,000 to 450,000 distinct CDR3 sequences, about a sixth of which are singletons, and roughly 2.3% rests with the top ten. This clonotype showed up many times. The V end lost 3 bases, the J end lost 2 bases, and 12 bases lay between the germline ends. The germline V gene encodes CDR1 SGHRS and CDR2 YFSETQ. The CDR3 runs 14 residues.

The TCR sequence derives from an adult woman with stable Graves' hyperthyroidism. Sequences were obtained from peripheral blood. The chain employs TRBV5-1 and TRBJ2-7; D perhaps matches TRBD1 (6 bases). DNA of the CDR3: TGCGCCAGCAGCTACCGGGACACCGCCTACGAGCAGTACTTC. Amino acid sequence: CASSYRDTAYEQYF.